This is a list of T cell receptor beta chains from one sample in a study of vaccination effects on CD4 cells after COVID-19. TCRdb's copy holds only in-frame clones and misses some; the assay was immunoSEQ multiplex PCR. The top ten hold roughly 7.8% of the sample, which has some 50,000 clones, approximately 81% seen once. Antigens of these TCRs are unknown. The sequencing here drew on CD4+ T cells from PBMCs cultured without peptide, taken before COVID-19 vaccination. The receptor source for this set is a human donor who had a prior SARS-CoV-2 infection. The CDR3 runs from the conserved cysteine through the conserved F or W. The order of the fields is D gene, J gene, V gene, clone size, CDR3 protein. The D gene is left open where the match is weak. Size is stated for part of the rows, as once, few or many counts, or as a class when the clone is expanded.

TRBD2	TRBJ2-7	TRBV25-1	.	CASSGTSGPYEQYF
.	TRBJ2-1	TRBV6-6	few	CASSPTSFEQFF
TRBD1	TRBJ2-3	TRBV12-3/TRBV12-4	.	CASSDRGTQYF
.	TRBJ2-3	TRBV29-1	.	CSVDWTDTQYF
.	TRBJ2-7	TRBV11-2	few	CASSSPTGTYTYEQYF
TRBD1	TRBJ1-2	TRBV4-2	few	CASSQPTGTAYGYTF
.	TRBJ1-1	TRBV28	.	CASSSLGAEAFF
.	TRBJ1-4	TRBV19	few	CASSIAGGEKLFF
.	TRBJ2-2	TRBV7-2	.	CASSLPRANTGELFF
TRBD2	TRBJ2-5	TRBV24-1	.	CATSDPRLAGAETQYF
.	TRBJ2-3	TRBV2	.	CASSALVITDTQYF
TRBD2	TRBJ2-1	TRBV11-1	.	CASSSAGGYYNEQFF
.	TRBJ2-5	TRBV12-3/TRBV12-4	.	CASSSLGPETQYF
.	TRBJ2-1	TRBV6-5	.	CASSYSAGVNEQFF
.	TRBJ2-1	TRBV3-1/TRBV3-2	.	CASSPRDHYNEQFF
.	TRBJ2-3	TRBV30	few	CAWSVSTVPPDTQYF
TRBD1	TRBJ2-2	TRBV5-4	few	CASSGYRGSTGELFF
.	TRBJ2-1	TRBV5-1	once	CASSLESGEKGYNEQFF
.	TRBJ2-2	TRBV19	.	CASSIHVSQQNTGELFF
TRBD1	TRBJ1-6	TRBV18	.	CASSHRQGDSPLHF
.	TRBJ1-6	TRBV10-3	.	CAIRDNYNSPLHF
TRBD1	TRBJ2-3	TRBV29-1	.	CSVEEAGGADTQYF
TRBD1	TRBJ2-1	TRBV16	.	CASSQLGQLYNEQFF
TRBD2	TRBJ2-3	TRBV2	.	CASRPRTSGTSTDMQYF
TRBD2	TRBJ2-3	TRBV25-1	.	CASSWGGSTDTQYF
.	TRBJ2-5	TRBV7-9	.	CASSYQETQYF
.	TRBJ1-6	TRBV6-5	.	CASRGELSYNSPLHF
TRBD1	TRBJ2-5	TRBV29-1	.	CSAKDRGRETQYF
.	TRBJ2-3	TRBV10-2	.	CASSEGGRVPTDTQYF
.	TRBJ1-2	TRBV5-6	once	CASSLLGRIRAENYGYTF
.	TRBJ1-2	TRBV6-2/TRBV6-3	.	CASSYHSSYGYTF
.	TRBJ2-5	TRBV5-6	.	CASSLTGNPETQYF
.	TRBJ1-4	TRBV30	.	CAWSVGHSGEKLFF
TRBD1	TRBJ2-7	TRBV11-1	.	CASSPQGTVTYEQYF
.	TRBJ2-1	TRBV11-3	.	CASTNRGSYNEQFF
.	TRBJ2-2	TRBV12-1	.	CASTHRVTGELFF
.	TRBJ2-7	TRBV5-1	.	CASSLDASYEQYF